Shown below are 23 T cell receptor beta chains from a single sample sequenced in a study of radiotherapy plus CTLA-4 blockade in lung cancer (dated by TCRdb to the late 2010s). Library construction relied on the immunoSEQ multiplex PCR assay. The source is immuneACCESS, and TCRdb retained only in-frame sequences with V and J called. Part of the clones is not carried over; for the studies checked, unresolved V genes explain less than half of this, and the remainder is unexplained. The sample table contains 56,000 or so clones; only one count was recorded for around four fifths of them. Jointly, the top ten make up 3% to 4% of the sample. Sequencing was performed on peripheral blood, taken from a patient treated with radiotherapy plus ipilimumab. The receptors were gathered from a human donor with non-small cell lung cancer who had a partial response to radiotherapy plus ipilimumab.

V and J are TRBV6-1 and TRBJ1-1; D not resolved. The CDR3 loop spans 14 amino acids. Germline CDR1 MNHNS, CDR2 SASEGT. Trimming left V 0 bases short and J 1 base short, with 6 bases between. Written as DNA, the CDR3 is TGTGCCAGCAGTGAAGCACAGAGGAACACTGAAGCTTTCTTT. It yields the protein CASSEAQRNTEAFF.

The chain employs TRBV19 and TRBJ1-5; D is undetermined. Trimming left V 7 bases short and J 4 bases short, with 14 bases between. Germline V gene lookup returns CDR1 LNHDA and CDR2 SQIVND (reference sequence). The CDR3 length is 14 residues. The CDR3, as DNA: TGTGCCAGTAATCCCAGGTCTTCAAATCAGCCCCAGCATTTT. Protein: CASNPRSSNQPQHF.

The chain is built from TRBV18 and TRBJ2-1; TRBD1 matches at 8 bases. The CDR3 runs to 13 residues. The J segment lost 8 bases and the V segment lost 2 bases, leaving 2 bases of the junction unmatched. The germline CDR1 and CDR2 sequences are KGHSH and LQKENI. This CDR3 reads CASSPKQGDEQFF. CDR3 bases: TGTGCCAGCTCACCAAAACAGGGGGATGAGCAGTTCTTC.

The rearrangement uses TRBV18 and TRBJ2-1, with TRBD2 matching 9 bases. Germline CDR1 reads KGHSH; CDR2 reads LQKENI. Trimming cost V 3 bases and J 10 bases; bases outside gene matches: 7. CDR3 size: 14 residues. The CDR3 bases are TGTGCCAGCTCACCCGCTAGCGGGGTGAGGGAGCAGTTCTTC. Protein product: CASSPASGVREQFF. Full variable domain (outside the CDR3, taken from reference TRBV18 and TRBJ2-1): NAGVMQNPRHLVRRRGQEARLRCSPMKGHSHVYWYRQLPEEGLKFMVYLQKENIIDESGMPKERFSAEFPKEGPSILRIQQVVRGDSAAYFCASSPASGVREQFFGPGTRLTVL.

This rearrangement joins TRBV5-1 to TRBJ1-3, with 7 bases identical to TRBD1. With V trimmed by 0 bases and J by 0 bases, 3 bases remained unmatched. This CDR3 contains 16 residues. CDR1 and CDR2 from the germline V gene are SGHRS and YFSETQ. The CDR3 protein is CASSLGDSYSGNTIYF. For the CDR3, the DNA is TGCGCCAGCAGCTTGGGGGACAGCTACTCTGGAAACACCATATATTTT.

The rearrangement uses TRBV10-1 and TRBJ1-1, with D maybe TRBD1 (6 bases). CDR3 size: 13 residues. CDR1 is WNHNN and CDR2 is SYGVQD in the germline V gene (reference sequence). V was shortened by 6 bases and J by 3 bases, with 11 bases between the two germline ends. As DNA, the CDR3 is TGCGCCAGCAGCGAGACAGGAGACACTGAAGCTTTCTTT. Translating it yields CASSETGDTEAFF.

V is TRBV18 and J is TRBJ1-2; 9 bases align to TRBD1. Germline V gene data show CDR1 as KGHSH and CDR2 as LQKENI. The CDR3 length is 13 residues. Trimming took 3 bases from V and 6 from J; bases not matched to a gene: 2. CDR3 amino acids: CASSPRQGDGYTF. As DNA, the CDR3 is TGTGCCAGCTCACCTAGACAGGGGGATGGCTACACCTTC.

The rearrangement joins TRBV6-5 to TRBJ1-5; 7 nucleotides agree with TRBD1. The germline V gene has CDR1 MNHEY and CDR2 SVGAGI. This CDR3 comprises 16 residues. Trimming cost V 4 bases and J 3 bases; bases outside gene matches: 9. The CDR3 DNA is TGTGCCAGCAGTTCAGACAGGGTAGGGGCCAATCAGCCCCAGCATTTT. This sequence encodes CASSSDRVGANQPQHF.

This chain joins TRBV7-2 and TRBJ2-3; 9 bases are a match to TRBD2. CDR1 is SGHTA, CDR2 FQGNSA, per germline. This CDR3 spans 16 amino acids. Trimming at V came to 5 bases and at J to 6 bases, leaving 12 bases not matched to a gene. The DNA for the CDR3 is TGTGCCAGCAGCCAACAAGCGGGGGGTTGGGGGGATACGCAGTATTTT. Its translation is CASSQQAGGWGDTQYF.

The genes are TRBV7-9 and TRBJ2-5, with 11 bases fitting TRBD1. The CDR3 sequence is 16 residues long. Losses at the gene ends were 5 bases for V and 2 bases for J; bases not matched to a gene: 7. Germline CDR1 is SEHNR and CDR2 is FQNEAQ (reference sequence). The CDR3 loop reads CASSPRWDRGQETQYF. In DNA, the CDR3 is TGTGCCAGCAGCCCAAGATGGGACAGGGGGCAAGAGACCCAGTACTTC. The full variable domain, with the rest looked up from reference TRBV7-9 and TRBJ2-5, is DTGVSQNPRHKITKRGQNVTFRCDPISEHNRLYWYRQTLGQGPEFLTYFQNEAQLEKSRLLSDRFSAERPKGSFSTLEIQRTEQGDSAMYLCASSPRWDRGQETQYFGPGTRLLVL.

DNA of the CDR3: TGTGCCAGCAGTCGGAATAGGGGACAGCCTGGAAACACCATATATTTT. Translating gives CASSRNRGQPGNTIYF. The chain recombines TRBV28 with TRBJ1-3, with 7 nucleotides matching TRBD1. Germline-derived CDR1 and CDR2 are MDHEN and SYDVKM. CDR3 size: 16 residues. Germline trimming cut 5 bases from V and 2 bases from J; bases unmatched to any gene: 9.

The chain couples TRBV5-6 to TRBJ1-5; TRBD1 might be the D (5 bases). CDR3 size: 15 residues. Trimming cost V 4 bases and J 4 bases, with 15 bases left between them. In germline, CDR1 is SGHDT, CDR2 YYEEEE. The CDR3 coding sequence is TGTGCCAGCAGCGGGGGGTCGGGGGATAATCAGCCCCAGCATTTT. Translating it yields CASSGGSGDNQPQHF. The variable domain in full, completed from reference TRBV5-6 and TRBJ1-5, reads DAGVTQSPTHLIKTRGQQVTLRCSPKSGHDTVSWYQQALGQGPQFIFQYYEEEERQRGNFPDRFSGHQFPNYSSELNVNALLLGDSALYLCASSGGSGDNQPQHFGDGTRLSIL.

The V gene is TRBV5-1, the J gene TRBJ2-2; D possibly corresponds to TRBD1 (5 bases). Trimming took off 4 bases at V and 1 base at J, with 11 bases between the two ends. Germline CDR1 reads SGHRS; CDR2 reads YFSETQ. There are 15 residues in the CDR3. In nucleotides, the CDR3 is TGCGCCAGCAGCATCGGACACCTGAACACCGGGGAGCTGTTTTTT. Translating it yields CASSIGHLNTGELFF.

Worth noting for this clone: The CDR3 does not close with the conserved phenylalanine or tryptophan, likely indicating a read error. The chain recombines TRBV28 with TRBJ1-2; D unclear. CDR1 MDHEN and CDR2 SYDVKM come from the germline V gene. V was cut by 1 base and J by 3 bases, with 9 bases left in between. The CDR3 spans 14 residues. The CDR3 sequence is CASSLSVSYYGYTL. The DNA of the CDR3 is TGTGCCAGCAGTTTATCGGTCAGCTACTATGGCTACACCCTC.

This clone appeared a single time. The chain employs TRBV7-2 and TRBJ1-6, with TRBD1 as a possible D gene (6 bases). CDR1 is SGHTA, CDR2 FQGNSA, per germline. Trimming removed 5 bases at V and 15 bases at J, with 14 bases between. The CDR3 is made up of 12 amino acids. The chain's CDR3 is CASSREGGGLHF. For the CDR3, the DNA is TGTGCCAGCAGCCGGGAGGGGGGAGGCCTCCACTTT.

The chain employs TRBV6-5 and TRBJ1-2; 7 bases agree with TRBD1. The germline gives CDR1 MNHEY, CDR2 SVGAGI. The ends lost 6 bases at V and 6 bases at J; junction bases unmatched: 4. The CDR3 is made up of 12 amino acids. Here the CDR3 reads CASRTRGHGYTF. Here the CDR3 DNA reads TGTGCCAGCAGAACGAGGGGGCATGGCTACACCTTC.

Here the CDR3 DNA reads TGTGCCAGCAGCTCGGACACTAGCAATCAGCCCCAGCATTTT. Amino acid sequence: CASSSDTSNQPQHF. This rearrangement joins TRBV7-9 to TRBJ1-5; D might be TRBD1 (5 bases). The CDR3 is made up of 14 amino acids. Germline CDR1 SEHNR, CDR2 FQNEAQ (reference sequence). The V end was cut by 4 bases, the J end by 0 bases, with 7 bases between.

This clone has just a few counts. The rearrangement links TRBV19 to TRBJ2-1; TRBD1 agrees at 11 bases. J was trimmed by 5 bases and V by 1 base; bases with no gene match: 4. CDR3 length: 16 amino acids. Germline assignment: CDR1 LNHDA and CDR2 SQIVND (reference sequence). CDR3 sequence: CASSIGGTGGDNEQFF. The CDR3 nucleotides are TGTGCCAGTAGTATAGGGGGGACAGGGGGTGACAATGAGCAGTTCTTC.

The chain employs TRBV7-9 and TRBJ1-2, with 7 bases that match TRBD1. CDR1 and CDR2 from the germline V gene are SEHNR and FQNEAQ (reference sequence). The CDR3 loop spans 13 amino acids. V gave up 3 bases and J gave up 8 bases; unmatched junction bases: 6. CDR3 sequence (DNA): TGTGCCAGCAGCTTCGAGGGGGCGTACGGCTACACCTTC. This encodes CASSFEGAYGYTF.

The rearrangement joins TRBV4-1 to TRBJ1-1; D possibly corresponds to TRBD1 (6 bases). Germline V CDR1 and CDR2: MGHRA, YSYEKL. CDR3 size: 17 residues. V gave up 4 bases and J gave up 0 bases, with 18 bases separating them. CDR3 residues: CASSRDNWGIMNTEAFF. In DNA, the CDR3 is TGCGCCAGCAGCCGGGACAACTGGGGCATCATGAACACTGAAGCTTTCTTT.

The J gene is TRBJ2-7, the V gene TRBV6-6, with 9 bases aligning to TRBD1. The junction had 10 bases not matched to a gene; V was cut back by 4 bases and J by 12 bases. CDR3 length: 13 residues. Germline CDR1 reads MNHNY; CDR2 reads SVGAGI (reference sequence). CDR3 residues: CASSWDRTGEGYF. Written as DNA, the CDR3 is TGTGCCAGCAGTTGGGATCGGACAGGGGAGGGGTACTTC.

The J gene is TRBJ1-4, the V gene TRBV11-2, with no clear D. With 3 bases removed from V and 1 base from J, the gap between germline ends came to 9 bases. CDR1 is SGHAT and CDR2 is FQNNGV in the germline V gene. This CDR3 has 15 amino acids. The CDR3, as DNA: TGTGCCAGCAGCTTGAGACGGGGAACTAATGAAAAACTGTTTTTT. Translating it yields CASSLRRGTNEKLFF.

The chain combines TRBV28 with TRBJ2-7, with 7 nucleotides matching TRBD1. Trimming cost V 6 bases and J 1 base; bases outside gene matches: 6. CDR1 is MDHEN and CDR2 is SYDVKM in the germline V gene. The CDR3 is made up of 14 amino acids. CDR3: CASRPGTESYEQYF. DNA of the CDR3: TGTGCCAGCAGACCTGGGACAGAATCCTACGAGCAGTACTTC. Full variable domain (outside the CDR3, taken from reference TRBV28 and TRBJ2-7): DVKVTQSSRYLVKRTGEKVFLECVQDMDHENMFWYRQDPGLGLRLIYFSYDVKMKEKGDIPEGYSVSREKKERFSLILESASTNQTSMYLCASRPGTESYEQYFGPGTRLTVT.